These 6 T cell receptor delta chains were all obtained from the same sample, sequenced in a study of gamma-delta T cells after stem cell transplantation. TCRdb processed the RT-PCR reads again with the CATT caller. This sample has some 1,500 delta-chain clones, with around a fifth found just once. The sequencing input was gamma-delta T cells. Receptor source: a human donor. It is not recorded whose cells these are; they may come from a transplant donor.

This clone was detected only a few times. Since a far larger clone is one base different, this is likely a read error. The chain carries TRDV1 and TRDJ1; 7 nucleotides line up with TRDD3. This CDR3 comprises 20 residues. Trimming removed 0 bases from V and 4 bases from J; junction bases left unmatched: 20. CDR1 and CDR2 from the germline V gene are TSWWSYY and QGS. This CDR3 reads CALGELRERETGVGLDKLIF. The CDR3, as DNA: TGTGCTCTTGGGGAACTGAGGGAGAGAGAAACTGGGGTTGGACTCGATAAACTCATCTTT.

Concerning this clone itself: A much larger clone differs from this one at a single base, so this may be a read error. The genes are TRDV2 and TRDJ1; TRDD3 matches 10 bases. The CDR3 has 20 amino acids. Unmatched junction bases numbered 16, after V lost 1 base and J lost 0 bases. The germline V gene has CDR1 GEAIGNYY and CDR2 EKD. The CDR3 loop reads CACDTLKGLGDWDDTDKLIF. The CDR3 nucleotides read TGTGCCTGTGACACACTGAAGGGACTGGGGGATTGGGATGACACCGATAAACTCATCTTT.

Relative to its sample, this clone is medium-sized. The rearrangement joins TRDV2 to TRDJ3, with 12 bases lining up with TRDD3. This CDR3 contains 19 residues. CDR1 and CDR2 from the germline V gene are GEAIGNYY and EKD. With 0 bases clipped from V and 2 bases from J, the junction kept 4 bases outside the gene matches. In nucleotides, the CDR3 is TGTGCCTGTGACACCGTACTGGGGGATACCACCTGGGACACCCGACAGATGTTTTTC. This sequence encodes CACDTVLGDTTWDTRQMFF.

This clone came up a few times. This chain joins TRDV2 and TRDJ1, with 10 bases aligning to TRDD3. The CDR3 spans 18 residues. The ends lost 0 bases at V and 0 bases at J; junction bases unmatched: 9. Germline values: CDR1 GEAIGNYY, CDR2 EKD. The CDR3 nucleotides read TGTGCCTGTGACACCGTGGGTATGGGGGATACTCACACCGATAAACTCATCTTT. The encoded protein is CACDTVGMGDTHTDKLIF.

The CDR3 loop reads CACDSVTGERYPYTDKLIF. In DNA, the CDR3 is TGTGCCTGTGACAGCGTAACGGGGGAAAGATACCCCTACACCGATAAACTCATCTTT. V and J are TRDV2 and TRDJ1, with a weak D call TRDD3 (6 bases). V gave up 2 bases and J gave up 0 bases, with 24 bases separating them. CDR1 is GEAIGNYY and CDR2 is EKD in the germline V gene. The CDR3 is made up of 19 amino acids.

Turning to this clone: A much larger clone sits a single nucleotide away, making a read error possible. The J gene is TRDJ1, the V gene TRDV2; TRDD3 aligns across 10 bases. Germline-derived CDR1 and CDR2 are GEAIGNYY and EKD. CDR3 size: 15 residues. The CDR3 DNA reads as TGTGCCTGTGACAGACTGGGGGATTCCTCCGATAACCTCATCTTT. Translation: CACDRLGDSSDNLIF.